The rows below give T cell receptor beta chains drawn from one sample of a study of blood T cell repertoires in COVID-19. Libraries were prepared by immunoSEQ multiplex PCR; TCRdb keeps only in-frame clonotypes and omits some of them. The repertoire consists of some 120,000 clones, with 65% to 85% occurring once and the leading ten covering under 2.5%. The sample was peripheral blood. These receptors all stem from a man between 70 and 80 years old with acute or convalescent COVID-19. Both conserved end residues are part of each CDR3. The order of the fields is D gene, V gene, J gene, clone size, CDR3 DNA, CDR3 protein. D genes are given only for firm matches. For some rows the clone size is stated as once, few or many, or as a class when expanded; others skip it.

d_gene: NA; v_gene: TRBV15; j_gene: TRBJ1-2; abundance: NA; CDR3nt: TGTGCCACCAGCAGAGAGGTGGACTCCTATGGCTACACCTTC; CDR3aa: CATSREVDSYGYTF
d_gene: NA; v_gene: TRBV6-6; j_gene: TRBJ1-2; abundance: NA; CDR3nt: TGTGCCAGCAGAGAAACAGGGAGGGGCTATGGCTACACCTTC; CDR3aa: CASRETGRGYGYTF
d_gene: NA; v_gene: TRBV19; j_gene: TRBJ2-1; abundance: NA; CDR3nt: TGTGCCAGTAGTATGCTAAACAGGATTGGCTCCTACAATGAGCAGTTCTTC; CDR3aa: CASSMLNRIGSYNEQFF
d_gene: TRBD1; v_gene: TRBV2; j_gene: TRBJ1-5; abundance: once; CDR3nt: TGTGCCCGCTCCGGAGGACAGGGGGGAAAGCAGCCCCAGCATTTT; CDR3aa: CARSGGQGGKQPQHF
d_gene: NA; v_gene: TRBV2; j_gene: TRBJ2-2; abundance: NA; CDR3nt: TGTGCCAGCAGTGTCGAGTCCTGGGAGCTGTTTTTT; CDR3aa: CASSVESWELFF
d_gene: NA; v_gene: TRBV10-3; j_gene: TRBJ1-3; abundance: NA; CDR3nt: TGTGCCATCAGTGCCCAGTCCCATTCGGGAAACACCATATATTTT; CDR3aa: CAISAQSHSGNTIYF
d_gene: NA; v_gene: TRBV28; j_gene: TRBJ1-6; abundance: NA; CDR3nt: TGTGCCAGCAGTTTGCGGGGGGCCCGACATTCACCCCTCCACTTT; CDR3aa: CASSLRGARHSPLHF
d_gene: NA; v_gene: TRBV5-1; j_gene: TRBJ2-1; abundance: NA; CDR3nt: TGCGCCAGCAGCTTGGTGCTGCAGGGGGGCAATGAGCAGTTCTTC; CDR3aa: CASSLVLQGGNEQFF
d_gene: TRBD1; v_gene: TRBV6-6; j_gene: TRBJ1-1; abundance: medium-sized; CDR3nt: TGTGCCAGCCGCCCTACCCCGACAGGGACAGCTTTCTTT; CDR3aa: CASRPTPTGTAFF
d_gene: NA; v_gene: TRBV2; j_gene: TRBJ1-6; abundance: NA; CDR3nt: TGTGCCAGCAGTGTGGACAGCCTAAATTCACCCCTCCACTTT; CDR3aa: CASSVDSLNSPLHF
d_gene: NA; v_gene: TRBV10-2; j_gene: TRBJ2-3; abundance: NA; CDR3nt: TGCGCCAGCAGTGAATTTGTAACTCGGGGAGCAGATACGCAGTATTTT; CDR3aa: CASSEFVTRGADTQYF
d_gene: NA; v_gene: TRBV27; j_gene: TRBJ2-2; abundance: NA; CDR3nt: TGTGCCAGCAGTTTAAGTAGAACCGGGGAGCTGTTTTTT; CDR3aa: CASSLSRTGELFF
d_gene: TRBD2; v_gene: TRBV19; j_gene: TRBJ2-3; abundance: NA; CDR3nt: TGTGCCAGTAGTACTAGCGGGGGCACAGATACGCAGTATTTT; CDR3aa: CASSTSGGTDTQYF
d_gene: NA; v_gene: TRBV28; j_gene: TRBJ2-7; abundance: NA; CDR3nt: TGTGCCAGCAGTTTATACGGGTCCTACGAGCAGTACTTC; CDR3aa: CASSLYGSYEQYF
d_gene: TRBD1; v_gene: TRBV3-1/TRBV3-2; j_gene: TRBJ2-1; abundance: NA; CDR3nt: TGTGCCAGCAGACGACAGGGGGCGGAGAATGAGCAGTTCTTC; CDR3aa: CASRRQGAENEQFF
d_gene: NA; v_gene: TRBV19; j_gene: TRBJ1-4; abundance: NA; CDR3nt: TGTGCCAGTAGCCCAGGGGTAATGAGTGAAAAACTGTTTTTT; CDR3aa: CASSPGVMSEKLFF
d_gene: NA; v_gene: TRBV29-1; j_gene: TRBJ1-4; abundance: NA; CDR3nt: TGCAGCGTCAACACCGCAACTAATGAAAAACTGTTTTTT; CDR3aa: CSVNTATNEKLFF
d_gene: NA; v_gene: TRBV5-6; j_gene: TRBJ1-2; abundance: NA; CDR3nt: TGTGCCAGCAGCTTGGGGGTAGGGGCCTATGGCTACACCTTC; CDR3aa: CASSLGVGAYGYTF
d_gene: NA; v_gene: TRBV4-1; j_gene: TRBJ2-7; abundance: NA; CDR3nt: TGCGCCAGCAGCCAAGTCAGCCTCGGGGAGTACGAGCAGTACTTC; CDR3aa: CASSQVSLGEYEQYF
d_gene: TRBD2; v_gene: TRBV7-9; j_gene: TRBJ2-5; abundance: NA; CDR3nt: TGTGCCAGCAGCCTTACACCGGGACGGGGAGGGGAGACCCAGTACTTC; CDR3aa: CASSLTPGRGGETQYF
d_gene: TRBD1; v_gene: TRBV5-1; j_gene: TRBJ1-1; abundance: NA; CDR3nt: TGCGCCAGCAGCCGAGCCGGGACAGGAGAAGCTTTCTTT; CDR3aa: CASSRAGTGEAFF
d_gene: TRBD2; v_gene: TRBV10-1; j_gene: TRBJ2-5; abundance: few; CDR3nt: TGCGCCAGCAGTGATGGCGGGCGGGGGGCCCAAGAGACCCAGTACTTC; CDR3aa: CASSDGGRGAQETQYF
d_gene: TRBD1; v_gene: TRBV25-1; j_gene: TRBJ2-5; abundance: NA; CDR3nt: TGTGCCAGCAGTGAAGGAAACAGGGGATCACAAGAGACCCAGTACTTC; CDR3aa: CASSEGNRGSQETQYF
d_gene: NA; v_gene: TRBV6-6; j_gene: TRBJ1-3; abundance: once; CDR3nt: TGTGCCAGCGCCCTATCTGGAAACACCATATATTTT; CDR3aa: CASALSGNTIYF
d_gene: TRBD1; v_gene: TRBV27; j_gene: TRBJ1-4; abundance: once; CDR3nt: TGTGCCAGCAGTTCTCTTACCGGGACAGGGTCTGAAAAACTGTTTTTT; CDR3aa: CASSSLTGTGSEKLFF
d_gene: NA; v_gene: TRBV10-3; j_gene: TRBJ1-1; abundance: NA; CDR3nt: TGTGCCATCAGCGGGGGGCGGGGAGCTTTCTTT; CDR3aa: CAISGGRGAFF
d_gene: NA; v_gene: TRBV21-1; j_gene: TRBJ2-1; abundance: once; CDR3nt: TGTGCCAGCAGCAATCGGGGGAGGAGCTCCTACAATGAGCAGTTCTTC; CDR3aa: CASSNRGRSSYNEQFF
d_gene: NA; v_gene: TRBV21-1; j_gene: TRBJ1-2; abundance: NA; CDR3nt: TGTGCCGACGGGCAGGGGAACTATGGCTACACCTTC; CDR3aa: CADGQGNYGYTF
d_gene: NA; v_gene: TRBV10-3; j_gene: TRBJ2-3; abundance: NA; CDR3nt: TGTGCCATCAGTGAGTCGGCGGGGCGGGGAGCGGCAGATACGCAGTATTTT; CDR3aa: CAISESAGRGAADTQYF
d_gene: TRBD1; v_gene: TRBV12-3/TRBV12-4; j_gene: TRBJ1-2; abundance: NA; CDR3nt: TGTGCCAGCAGTCTAGGACAGGGCTATGGCTACACCTTC; CDR3aa: CASSLGQGYGYTF
d_gene: TRBD1; v_gene: TRBV12-3/TRBV12-4; j_gene: TRBJ1-2; abundance: once; CDR3nt: TGTGCCAGCAGGTACGGGACAGGGTACGGCTACACCTTC; CDR3aa: CASRYGTGYGYTF
d_gene: NA; v_gene: TRBV4-1; j_gene: TRBJ1-4; abundance: few; CDR3nt: TGCGCCAGCAGCCAAGCGGGCGGGGAACTGTTTTTT; CDR3aa: CASSQAGGELFF
d_gene: NA; v_gene: TRBV11-3; j_gene: TRBJ2-5; abundance: NA; CDR3nt: TGTGCCAGCAGCCAAGGGGGGGGCCAAGAGACCCAGTACTTC; CDR3aa: CASSQGGGQETQYF
d_gene: NA; v_gene: TRBV3-1/TRBV3-2; j_gene: TRBJ1-1; abundance: NA; CDR3nt: TGTGCCAGCAGCCCGGAACAGGGAAGGGCTGAAGCTTTCTTT; CDR3aa: CASSPEQGRAEAFF
d_gene: NA; v_gene: TRBV7-8; j_gene: TRBJ1-1; abundance: NA; CDR3nt: TGTGCCAGCAGCTTAGAGGAGCGTCCTGAAGCTTTCTTT; CDR3aa: CASSLEERPEAFF
d_gene: NA; v_gene: TRBV10-3; j_gene: TRBJ2-4; abundance: NA; CDR3nt: TGTGCCATCAGTGACCCCCCCCGCGGAAACATTCAGTACTTC; CDR3aa: CAISDPPRGNIQYF
d_gene: TRBD1; v_gene: TRBV5-1; j_gene: TRBJ1-2; abundance: NA; CDR3nt: TGCGCCAGCAGCTCCGGGACAGGGGGCTCGCTTGGCTACACCTTC; CDR3aa: CASSSGTGGSLGYTF